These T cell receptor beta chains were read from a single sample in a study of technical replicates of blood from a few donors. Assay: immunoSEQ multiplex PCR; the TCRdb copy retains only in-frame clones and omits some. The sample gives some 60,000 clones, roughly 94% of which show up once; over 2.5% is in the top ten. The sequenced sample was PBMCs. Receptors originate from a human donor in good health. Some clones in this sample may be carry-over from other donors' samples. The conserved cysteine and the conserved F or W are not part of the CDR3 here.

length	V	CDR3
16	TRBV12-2	ASRLENRDRGWQETQY
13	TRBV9	ASSVDRGIGGGYT
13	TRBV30	AWSSGTQYQETQY
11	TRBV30	AGQGSGANVLT
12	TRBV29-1	SANPGREGTEAF
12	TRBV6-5	ASSYSAGIYEQY
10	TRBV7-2	ASSPRGDTQY
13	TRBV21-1	ASSRTSGRGYEQY
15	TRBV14	ASSHPTWEDRGPEQY
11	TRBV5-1	ASSYEGRTEAF
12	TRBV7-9	ASSEEGTSGKEY
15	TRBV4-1	ASSQLGRDPHNEKLF
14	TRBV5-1	ASSTGGLARTYEQY